This TCR beta chain is from a study of CD8 T cells in Susac syndrome. RNA was extracted with the RNeasy kit, and a quantity of roughly 0.45 to 1 ug was reverse transcribed using random hexamers. An immunoSEQ multiplex PCR amplified TCR beta CDR3 over 54 Vbeta and 13 Jbeta. TCRdb reanalysed the immunoSEQ multiplex PCR reads using MiXCR and keeps one entry per CDR3 protein. The profile shows some 300,000 distinct CDR3 sequences, 65% to 90% of them singletons. Germline assignment: CDR1 GTSNPN and CDR2 SVGIG (reference sequence). With 5 bases clipped from V and 5 bases from J, the junction kept 9 bases outside the gene matches. The CDR3 spans 15 residues.

The chain couples TRBV30 to TRBJ2-1; 10 bases are shared with TRBD2. Sequencing was carried out using CD8+ T cells from PBMCs. The origin of this receptor is a human donor with multiple sclerosis. CDR3 nucleotide sequence: TGTGCCTGGGACCCTGGACTAGCGGCACACAATGAGCAGTTCTTC. Residues: CAWDPGLAAHNEQFF.